The rows below give T cell receptor beta chains drawn from one sample of a study of human T cells and chemical hapten exposure. TCRdb reanalysed the RACE reads using MiXCR and keeps one entry per CDR3 protein. The sample lists some 200,000 distinct CDR3 sequences, around 30% seen once, with about 2.8% in the top ten. Material: whole blood, obtained in connection with sensitization to the hapten diphenylcyclopropenone (DPC). Receptors originate from a woman aged 25-40 years with alopecia areata. Some clones in this sample may be carry-over from other donors' samples. The CDR3 runs from the conserved cysteine through the conserved F or W. The D gene is left open where the match is weak. The listing skips clone size in some rows; elsewhere it reads once, few, many or a size class.

d_gene	abundance	v_gene	j_gene	CDR3nt	CDR3aa
TRBD1	few	TRBV4-2	TRBJ1-1	TGTGCCAGCAGCCAAGAGGTCCGACAGGGTTTCTCTGAAGCTTTCTTT	CASSQEVRQGFSEAFF
NA	NA	TRBV11-2	TRBJ2-7	TGTGCCAGCAGCTTAGCGACGGGCCCTACGCTCTACGAGCAGTACTTC	CASSLATGPTLYEQYF
NA	few	TRBV30	TRBJ2-5	TGTGCCTGGACCTTTAGCTACCGCGCGAGCGAGACCCAGTACTTC	CAWTFSYRASETQYF
TRBD2	NA	TRBV28	TRBJ2-7	TGTGCCAGCAGCAGCGGGGATCGTCGCGAGCAGTACTTC	CASSSGDRREQYF
NA	few	TRBV15	TRBJ1-1	TGTGCCACCAGCAGAGATCCCGTAAACACTGAAGCTTTCTTT	CATSRDPVNTEAFF
NA	few	TRBV6-2/TRBV6-3	TRBJ1-6	TGTGCCAGCACCTCCTATATGGGTTCACCCCTCCACTTT	CASTSYMGSPLHF
NA	NA	TRBV20-1	TRBJ1-1	TGCAGGGCACAGGAGCCCTCCACTGAAGCTTTCTTT	CRAQEPSTEAFF
NA	NA	TRBV12-5	TRBJ1-5	TGTGCTAGTGGTTTGGGACTGAATCAGCCCCAGCATTTT	CASGLGLNQPQHF
NA	few	TRBV7-2	TRBJ2-7	TGTGCCAGCAGCTCACAGGGACCCGAGCAGTACTTC	CASSSQGPEQYF
NA	NA	TRBV7-2	TRBJ1-2	TGTGCCAGCAGCTTAGCGTCGGAAGGAGGCCTGGTGGGGGGCTACACCTTC	CASSLASEGGLVGGYTF
NA	once	TRBV4-3	TRBJ1-1	TGCGCCAGCAGCCAAGGGGCCGTGAGGACTGAAGCTTTCTTT	CASSQGAVRTEAFF
NA	NA	TRBV28	TRBJ2-7	TGTGCCAGCGGAAGAGGGGGAGACTACGAGCAGTACTTC	CASGRGGDYEQYF
TRBD1	many	TRBV15	TRBJ1-5	TGTGCCACCAGTGCGTACAGGGGGAATCAGCCCCAGCATTTT	CATSAYRGNQPQHF
NA	once	TRBV29-1	TRBJ2-1	TGCAGCGTTGATTCGTTAGGGTCCTACAATGAGCAGTTCTTC	CSVDSLGSYNEQFF
NA	NA	TRBV4-3	TRBJ2-7	TGCGCCAGCAGCCAAGATCCCGGGATCTCCTACGAGCAGTACTTC	CASSQDPGISYEQYF
NA	many	TRBV6-5	TRBJ1-6	TGTGCCAGCAGTGAAACAGGGAGGAAGCCCCTCCACTTT	CASSETGRKPLHF
NA	NA	TRBV7-2	TRBJ2-7	TGTGCCAGCAGCTTAAACCAGGTTTACGAGCAGTACTTC	CASSLNQVYEQYF
NA	NA	TRBV20-1	TRBJ1-6	TGCAGTGCTCCACGGCCGGGGGCTATCAATTCACCCCTCCACTTT	CSAPRPGAINSPLHF
NA	NA	TRBV6-5	TRBJ2-3	TGTGCCAGCAGTTACCGCGTGGACCCAGATACGCAGTATTTT	CASSYRVDPDTQYF
TRBD2	NA	TRBV19	TRBJ2-1	TGTGCCAGTAGTACAGGATTAGCGGGAGGGCGTAAACATGAGCAGTTCTTC	CASSTGLAGGRKHEQFF
NA	NA	TRBV11-2	TRBJ1-2	TGTGCCAGCAGCCCCCTATTTCGCGGCGATGGCTACACCTTC	CASSPLFRGDGYTF
TRBD2	few	TRBV10-3	TRBJ2-5	TGTGCCATCAGTGAGGTCCAAGCGGGGACTCTCCAAGAGACCCAGTACTTC	CAISEVQAGTLQETQYF
NA	few	TRBV7-9	TRBJ2-2	TGTGCCAGCAGCTTAATCATAGACACCGGGGAGCTGTTTTTT	CASSLIIDTGELFF
NA	few	TRBV28	TRBJ2-5	TGTGCCAGCATAGGTGGGCGAGAGACCCAGTACTTC	CASIGGRETQYF
TRBD2	NA	TRBV5-4	TRBJ2-5	TGTGCCAGCAGCCCGGGTCTAGCGGGGGTACAAGAGACCCAGTACTTC	CASSPGLAGVQETQYF
TRBD2	few	TRBV4-3	TRBJ2-1	TGCGCCAGCAGCCAATCGGGACTAGCGGGGACCTATGAGCAGTTCTTC	CASSQSGLAGTYEQFF
TRBD2	NA	TRBV20-1	TRBJ2-1	TGCAGTGCTAGTTTCGTGGCGGGGGTTTACAATGAGCAGTTCTTC	CSASFVAGVYNEQFF
TRBD2	NA	TRBV2	TRBJ2-5	TGTGCCAGCACCCTCGGGGGGGACATCCAAGAGACCCAGTACTTC	CASTLGGDIQETQYF
NA	NA	TRBV27	TRBJ1-2	TGTGCCAGCAGTTTCCGGGGGACGCATGGCTACACCTTC	CASSFRGTHGYTF
TRBD1	NA	TRBV6-6	TRBJ1-6	TGTGCCAGCAGTCAACGACAGGGAGGCCCATCACCCCTCCACTTT	CASSQRQGGPSPLHF
NA	NA	TRBV28	TRBJ1-5	TGTGCCAGCAGCCGAGGGCGTGGCAATCAGCCCCAGCATTTT	CASSRGRGNQPQHF
NA	few	TRBV7-9	TRBJ1-5	TGTGCCTCCTGCGGGATGCTATTGGATGAGGCTAGCAATCAGCCCCAGCATTTT	CASCGMLLDEASNQPQHF
TRBD2	NA	TRBV23-1	TRBJ2-1	TGCGCCAGCAGTCAACAAGAATCCGCTAGGACTAGCGGGAGAGGGTGCCACAATGAGCAGTTCTTC	CASSQQESARTSGRGCHNEQFF